These 26 T cell receptor beta chains came from one sample sequenced in a study of blood T cell repertoires in COVID-19. TCRdb's copy holds only in-frame clones and misses some; the assay was immunoSEQ multiplex PCR. The table has about 34,000 clones, approximately 88% seen once. The sequenced sample was peripheral blood. These receptors were taken from a man between 65 and 80 years old with active COVID-19.

V is TRBV28 and J is TRBJ1-2; 7 nucleotides agree with TRBD1. The length of the CDR3 is 17 residues. V gave up 10 bases and J gave up 8 bases; unmatched junction bases: 25. Germline V gene lookup returns CDR1 MDHEN and CDR2 SYDVKM. The CDR3 reads CATPGRPDATGRDGYTF. CDR3 coding DNA: TGTGCCACCCCCGGCCGCCCCGACGCGACAGGGCGGGACGGCTACACCTTC.

This chain uses TRBV5-6 with TRBJ1-1, with 9 bases identical to TRBD1. V lost 5 bases and J lost 1; bases outside the gene matches: 9. Germline CDR1 is SGHDT and CDR2 is YYEEEE. This CDR3 has 16 residues. CDR3 DNA: TGTGCCAGCAGTTCTGACAGGGGGAACGGGAACACTGAAGCTTTCTTT. Protein sequence: CASSSDRGNGNTEAFF.

The chain joins TRBV11-2 to TRBJ1-3; no clear D gene. The length of the CDR3 is 15 residues. CDR1 is SGHAT and CDR2 is FQNNGV in the germline V gene. V was clipped by 2 bases and J by 0 bases, with 8 bases between them. The DNA of the CDR3 is TGTGCCAGCAGCTTAATGCAGATCTCTGGAAACACCATATATTTT. Residues: CASSLMQISGNTIYF.

This clone was seen only once. The CDR3 region is CASSDLGTSGRNEQFF. CDR3 coding DNA: TGTGCCAGCAGTGACCTAGGGACTAGCGGACGCAATGAGCAGTTCTTC. The chain uses TRBV6-4 and TRBJ2-1; the match to TRBD2 covers 11 bases. The J segment lost 6 bases and the V segment lost 2 bases, leaving 6 bases of the junction unmatched. The CDR3 covers 16 residues. Germline CDR1 is MRHNA and CDR2 is SNTAGT.

The V gene is TRBV28, the J gene TRBJ1-1; TRBD1 matches 8 bases. Losses at the gene ends were 1 base for V and 6 bases for J; bases not matched to a gene: 4. This CDR3 has 14 amino acids. Per the germline V gene, CDR1 is MDHEN and CDR2 is SYDVKM. CDR3 nucleotide sequence: TGTGCCAGCAGTTTATTAAACAGGGGGGCTGAAGCTTTCTTT. This codes for CASSLLNRGAEAFF.

This clone has a single count. The CDR3 nucleotides are TGTGCCAGCAGCTTAAGCGGGAGAGACTACAATGAGCAGTTCTTC. Its translation is CASSLSGRDYNEQFF. J is TRBJ2-1 and V is TRBV11-1; 8 bases fit TRBD2. CDR3 size: 15 residues. V was pared by 2 bases and J by 3 bases, with 3 bases of the junction left unmatched. Looked up from germline, CDR1 is SGHAT and CDR2 is FQDESV (reference sequence).

This chain uses TRBV12-3 or TRBV12-4 with TRBJ2-5; D is undetermined. The CDR3 is 12 amino acids. Trimming removed 3 bases from V and 5 bases from J, with 7 bases in between. Here the CDR3 DNA reads TGTGCCAGCAGTTTGGCACGTGAGACCCAGTACTTC. This translates into CASSLARETQYF.

The chain uses TRBV4-2 and TRBJ2-7, with D possibly being TRBD2 (6 bases). The germline V gene has CDR1 LGHNA and CDR2 YNFKEQ. The CDR3 loop spans 14 amino acids. With 0 bases removed from V and 2 bases from J, the gap between germline ends came to 8 bases. The CDR3 here is CASSQESGAYEQYF. The CDR3, as DNA: TGTGCCAGCAGCCAAGAATCGGGGGCCTACGAGCAGTACTTC.

This chain connects TRBV5-4 to TRBJ2-4; TRBD2 matches 11 bases. V dropped 4 bases and J dropped 2; count of bases not matched to a gene: 5. In germline, CDR1 is SGHNT, CDR2 YYREEE (reference sequence). The CDR3 loop spans 16 amino acids. The CDR3 reads CASSQGTSGPKNIQYF. The CDR3 region has the DNA TGTGCCAGCAGCCAAGGGACTAGCGGCCCCAAAAACATTCAGTACTTC.

Turning to this clone: The junction and the germline gene differ at one end; a read error may be behind it. The chain links TRBV4-2 to TRBJ2-1, with D maybe TRBD2 (6 bases). The germline gives CDR1 LGHNA, CDR2 YNFKEQ. CDR3 length: 11 residues. The CDR3 is CASSQVREMLF. The CDR3 DNA reads as TGTGCCAGCAGCCAAGTTCGGGAGATGCTCTTC.

This sequence joins TRBV30 and TRBJ2-7, with a possible D match to TRBD2 (6 bases). With 2 bases removed from V and 6 bases from J, the gap between germline ends came to 8 bases. The CDR3 is made up of 11 amino acids. From germline, CDR1 is GTSNPN and CDR2 SVGIG (reference sequence). The CDR3 bases are TGTGCCTGGAGTCGGCGGGGCGAGCAGTACTTC. It codes for CAWSRRGEQYF. The full variable domain, in which reference TRBV30 and TRBJ2-7 provide the parts outside the CDR3, is SQTIHQWPATLVQPVGSPLSLECTVEGTSNPNLYWYRQAAGRGLQLLFYSVGIGQISSEVPQNLSASRPQDRQFILSSKKLLLSDSGFYLCAWSRRGEQYFGPGTRLTVT.

The J gene is TRBJ1-4, the V gene TRBV5-1, with TRBD1 matching over 7 bases. The CDR3 runs 14 residues. After removal of 3 bases from V and 5 bases from J, the junction contained 4 bases not matched to a gene. Germline loops: CDR1 SGHRS, CDR2 YFSETQ. The CDR3 DNA reads TGCGCCAGCAGCTCGGGACAGCCGAATGAAAAACTGTTTTTT. Its protein is CASSSGQPNEKLFF.

The J gene is TRBJ2-7, the V gene TRBV29-1; a weak D match, TRBD2 (6 bases). This CDR3 comprises 11 residues. Germline CDR1 is SQVTM and CDR2 is ANQGSEA. Trimming left V 7 bases short and J 4 bases short, with 11 bases between. The CDR3 loop reads CSARGVYEQYF. CDR3 bases: TGCAGCGCCCGCGGGGTGTACGAGCAGTACTTC.

The V call is TRBV30, the J call TRBJ2-5; 8 bases line up with TRBD1. Germline lookup yields CDR1 GTSNPN and CDR2 SVGIG (reference sequence). This CDR3 region has 17 residues. J lost 2 bases, V lost 4 bases, and 15 bases had no gene match. The CDR3 bases are TGTGCCTGGAATAGACAGGGGCAGGTCCCAGAACAAGAGACCCAGTACTTC. Protein product: CAWNRQGQVPEQETQYF.

CDR3: CASRAQGFGEKLFF. The CDR3 DNA reads as TGCGCCAGCAGAGCACAGGGCTTCGGAGAAAAACTGTTTTTT. The chain joins TRBV4-1 to TRBJ1-4; maybe TRBD1 (6 bases). Trimming took 6 bases from V and 8 from J, leaving 16 bases between them. The CDR3 has 14 amino acids. Germline loops: CDR1 MGHRA, CDR2 YSYEKL.

J is TRBJ2-3 and V is TRBV27, with 8 bases that match TRBD2. Losses at the gene ends were 2 bases for V and 0 bases for J; bases not matched to a gene: 4. Germline assignment: CDR1 MNHEY and CDR2 SMNVEV (reference sequence). The CDR3 spans 16 residues. CDR3 DNA sequence: TGTGCCAGCAGTTTAAATAGCGGGATTAGCACAGATACGCAGTATTTT. Amino acids: CASSLNSGISTDTQYF.

The chain links TRBV18 to TRBJ2-7; 7 nucleotides agree with TRBD1. The CDR3 is made up of 16 amino acids. The germline gives CDR1 KGHSH, CDR2 LQKENI. Trimming at V came to 3 bases and at J to 6 bases, leaving 14 bases not matched to a gene. The CDR3 DNA reads TGTGCCAGCTCACCGAAGTCTGGGGGATCAGGGGGCGAGCAGTACTTC. Protein sequence: CASSPKSGGSGGEQYF.

The chain carries TRBV5-8 and TRBJ1-3; D uncertain. Trimming left V 0 bases short and J 4 bases short, with 2 bases between. The germline V gene has CDR1 SGHTS and CDR2 YDEGEE. CDR3 length: 12 amino acids. CDR3 in amino acids: CASSLVGNTIYF. In DNA, the CDR3 is TGTGCCAGCAGCTTGGTAGGAAACACCATATATTTT.

The chain carries TRBV5-8 and TRBJ2-5, with 13 bases identical to TRBD2. This CDR3 spans 19 amino acids. The junction had 12 bases not matched to a gene; V was cut back by 1 base and J by 3 bases. CDR1 and CDR2 from the germline V gene are SGHTS and YDEGEE. The CDR3 DNA sequence: TGTGCCAGCAGCTTGTCCGGGACTAGCGGGATAGGGGCCGAAGAGACCCAGTACTTC. Protein sequence: CASSLSGTSGIGAEETQYF.

The chain links TRBV27 to TRBJ2-3, with D maybe TRBD1 (5 bases). The CDR3 consists of 15 residues. Germline assignment: CDR1 MNHEY and CDR2 SMNVEV (reference sequence). V lost 5 bases to trimming and J lost 3 bases, with 15 bases between them. The CDR3 sequence is CASSGQGTITDTQYF. The CDR3 DNA reads TGTGCCAGCAGTGGTCAGGGCACTATTACAGATACGCAGTATTTT.

The chain links TRBV5-5 to TRBJ2-1; 10 positions match TRBD1. Germline V lookup: CDR1 SGHKS, CDR2 YYEKEE (reference sequence). V lost 4 bases to trimming and J lost 6 bases; unmatched junction nucleotides: 7. The CDR3 sequence is 15 residues long. In nucleotides, the CDR3 is TGTGCCAGCAGCCTGGGACAGGGGAACCTCAATGAGCAGTTCTTC. Its translation is CASSLGQGNLNEQFF.

The chain recombines TRBV5-1 with TRBJ2-7; D possibly corresponds to TRBD1 (5 bases). Germline loops: CDR1 SGHRS, CDR2 YFSETQ. The CDR3 runs to 14 residues. The ends were cut back, 4 bases at V and 2 bases at J, with 13 bases in the middle. The CDR3 here is CASSQTAMTYEQYF. Written as DNA, the CDR3 is TGCGCCAGCAGCCAGACAGCAATGACCTACGAGCAGTACTTC.

The CDR3 here is CASSLWRGLGNTEAFF. CDR3 bases: TGTGCCAGCAGCTTATGGAGGGGATTAGGGAACACTGAAGCTTTCTTT. J is TRBJ1-1 and V is TRBV13; D may be TRBD1 (5 bases). Looked up from germline, CDR1 is PRHDT and CDR2 is FYEKMQ (reference sequence). V lost 2 bases and J 1 base, leaving 14 bases between the germline ends. The CDR3 is made up of 16 amino acids.

This clone is judged medium-sized. The V gene is TRBV4-1, the J gene TRBJ1-1; D is ambiguous. V shed 1 base and J shed 0 bases, with 9 bases lying between them. CDR1 and CDR2 (germline): MGHRA, YSYEKL. The CDR3 length is 15 residues. CDR3 sequence reads: CASSQAGAMNTEAFF. CDR3 sequence (DNA): TGCGCCAGCAGCCAAGCAGGCGCCATGAACACTGAAGCTTTCTTT.

This chain connects TRBV6-2 or TRBV6-3 to TRBJ1-5, with 7 bases identical to TRBD1. Per the germline V gene, CDR1 is MNHEY and CDR2 is SVGEGT. This CDR3 has 14 amino acids. After removal of 6 bases from V and 4 bases from J, the junction contained 6 bases not matched to a gene. CDR3 nucleotides: TGTGCCAGCAGCCCTCGACAGGGAAATCAGCCCCAGCATTTT. Its protein is CASSPRQGNQPQHF.

This chain connects TRBV27 to TRBJ2-7; D unresolved. The V end lost 0 bases, the J end lost 3 bases, and 12 bases lay between the germline ends. Germline CDR1 reads MNHEY; CDR2 reads SMNVEV (reference sequence). This CDR3 region has 15 residues. The CDR3 nucleotides read TGTGCCAGCAGTTTATCGAGTCAGCGAATCTACGAGCAGTACTTC. This sequence encodes CASSLSSQRIYEQYF.